This T cell receptor beta chain was found in a study of response to subunit inactivated influenza vaccine. TCRdb used MiXCR to reprocess the RT-PCR reads, holding one entry per CDR3 protein. The sample consists of hundreds of thousands of distinct CDR3 sequences, 7.6% of them appearing once. V dropped 0 bases and J dropped 5 bases, with 6 bases sitting between them. Per germline, CDR1 DFQATT and CDR2 SNEGSKA (reference sequence). The CDR3 consists of 12 residues. Sequencing used PBMCs from blood, obtained less than 30 months after vaccination. This chain links TRBV20-1 with TRBJ2-3; D unresolved. The source is a man aged 45 to 75 who received an inactivated influenza vaccine. The CDR3 protein is CSAREDRDTQYF. In DNA form, the CDR3 reads TGCAGTGCTAGAGAGGATCGAGATACGCAGTATTTT.